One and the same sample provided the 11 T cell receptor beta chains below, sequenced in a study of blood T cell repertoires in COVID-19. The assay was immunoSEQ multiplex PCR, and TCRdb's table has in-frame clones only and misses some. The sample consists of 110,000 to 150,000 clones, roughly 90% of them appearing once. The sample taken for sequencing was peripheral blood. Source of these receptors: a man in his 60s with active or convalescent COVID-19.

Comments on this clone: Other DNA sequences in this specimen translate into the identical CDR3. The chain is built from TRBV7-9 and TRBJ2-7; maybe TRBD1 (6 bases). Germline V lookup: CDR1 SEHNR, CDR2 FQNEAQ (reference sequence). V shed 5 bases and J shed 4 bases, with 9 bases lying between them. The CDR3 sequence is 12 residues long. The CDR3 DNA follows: TGTGCCAGCAGCCAGACAGGTTACGAGCAGTACTTC. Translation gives CASSQTGYEQYF.

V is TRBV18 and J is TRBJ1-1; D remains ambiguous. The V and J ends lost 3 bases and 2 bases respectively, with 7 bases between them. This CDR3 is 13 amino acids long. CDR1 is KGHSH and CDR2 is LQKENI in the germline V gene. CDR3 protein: CASSPVQNTEAFF. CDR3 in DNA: TGTGCCAGCTCACCGGTACAAAACACTGAAGCTTTCTTT.

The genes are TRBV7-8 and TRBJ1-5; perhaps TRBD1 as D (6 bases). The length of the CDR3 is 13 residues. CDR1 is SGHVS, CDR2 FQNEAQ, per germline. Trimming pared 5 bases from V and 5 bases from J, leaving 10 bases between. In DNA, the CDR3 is TGTGCCAGCAGCCAGGACAGATATCAGCCCCAGCATTTT. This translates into CASSQDRYQPQHF. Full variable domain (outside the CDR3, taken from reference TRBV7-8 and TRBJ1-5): GAGVSQSPRYKVAKRGQDVALRCDPISGHVSLFWYQQALGQGPEFLTYFQNEAQLDKSGLPSDRFFAERPEGSVSTLKIQRTQQEDSAVYLCASSQDRYQPQHFGDGTRLSIL.

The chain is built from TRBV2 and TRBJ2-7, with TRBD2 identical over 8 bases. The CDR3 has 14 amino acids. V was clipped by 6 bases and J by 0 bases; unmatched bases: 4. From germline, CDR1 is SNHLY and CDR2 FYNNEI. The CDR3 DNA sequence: TGTGCCAGCAGGACCGGGGGGGACTCCTACGAGCAGTACTTC. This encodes CASRTGGDSYEQYF.

The chain's CDR3 is CASSTQYGFNEKLFF. The CDR3 DNA reads TGTGCCAGCAGCACACAGTATGGATTTAATGAAAAACTGTTTTTT. The genes are TRBV7-2 and TRBJ1-4; D call uncertain. The CDR3 contains 15 residues. CDR1 and CDR2 (germline): SGHTA, FQGNSA. V lost 5 bases and J 4 bases, leaving 14 bases between the germline ends.

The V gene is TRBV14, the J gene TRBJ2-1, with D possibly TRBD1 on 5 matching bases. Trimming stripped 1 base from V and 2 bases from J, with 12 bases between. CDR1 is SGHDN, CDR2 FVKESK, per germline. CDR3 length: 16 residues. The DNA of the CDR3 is TGTGCCAGCAGCCAAGTGGGGCAGGGCCCCTACAATGAGCAGTTCTTC. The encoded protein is CASSQVGQGPYNEQFF.

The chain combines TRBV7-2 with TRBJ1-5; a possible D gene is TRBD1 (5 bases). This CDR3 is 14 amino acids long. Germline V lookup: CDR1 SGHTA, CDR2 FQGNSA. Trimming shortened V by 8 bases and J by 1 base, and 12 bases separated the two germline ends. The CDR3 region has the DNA TGTGCCAGCTCCCGGGGGGTCAGCAATCAGCCCCAGCATTTT. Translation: CASSRGVSNQPQHF. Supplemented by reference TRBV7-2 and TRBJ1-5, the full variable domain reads GAGVSQSPSNKVTEKGKDVELRCDPISGHTALYWYRQSLGQGLEFLIYFQGNSAPDKSGLPSDRFSAERTGGSVSTLTIQRTQQEDSAVYLCASSRGVSNQPQHFGDGTRLSIL.

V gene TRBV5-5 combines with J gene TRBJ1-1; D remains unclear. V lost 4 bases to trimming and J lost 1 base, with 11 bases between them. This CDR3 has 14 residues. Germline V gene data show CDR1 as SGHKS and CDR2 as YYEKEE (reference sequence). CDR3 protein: CASSANTANTEAFF. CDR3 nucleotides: TGTGCCAGCAGCGCAAATACAGCGAACACTGAAGCTTTCTTT.

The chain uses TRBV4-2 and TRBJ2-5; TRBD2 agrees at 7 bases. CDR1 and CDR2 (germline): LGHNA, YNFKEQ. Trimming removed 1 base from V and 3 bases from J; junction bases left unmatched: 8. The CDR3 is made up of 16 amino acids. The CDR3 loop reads CASSQVGEGREETQYF. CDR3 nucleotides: TGTGCCAGCAGCCAAGTGGGGGAGGGCCGGGAAGAGACCCAGTACTTC.

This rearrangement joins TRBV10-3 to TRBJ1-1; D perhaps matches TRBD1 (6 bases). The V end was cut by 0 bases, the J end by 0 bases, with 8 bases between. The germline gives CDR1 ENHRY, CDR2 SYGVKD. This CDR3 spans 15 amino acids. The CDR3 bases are TGTGCCATCAGTGAGTCCTCAGGGGTGAACACTGAAGCTTTCTTT. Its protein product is CAISESSGVNTEAFF.

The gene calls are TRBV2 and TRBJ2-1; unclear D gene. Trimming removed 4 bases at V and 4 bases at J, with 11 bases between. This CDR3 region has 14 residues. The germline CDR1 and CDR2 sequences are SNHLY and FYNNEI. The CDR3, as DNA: TGTGCCAGCAGTGCCCAGCCCGGGTACAATGAGCAGTTCTTC. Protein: CASSAQPGYNEQFF.